These T cell receptor beta chains were read from a single sample in a study of T-cell memory formation after mild COVID-19. TCRdb re-called the 5' RACE reads with MiXCR, one entry per CDR3 protein. The sample includes 140,000 to 150,000 distinct CDR3 sequences, about 25% of them seen just once. Specimen: PBMCs or a T cell subset sorted from them (not recorded which). The source is an adult woman who had mild COVID-19 (a few samples of this study predate the infection). Cell type and time point are not known. Both conserved end residues are part of each CDR3. Each record gives: J gene, D gene, V gene, clone size, CDR3 DNA, CDR3 protein. D genes are given only for firm matches. The size of a clone is reported for some rows only, either as once, few or many, or as a class for expanded clones.

TRBJ2-3	.	TRBV29-1	few	TGCAGCGGGGTTACAGATACGCAGTATTTT	CSGVTDTQYF
TRBJ1-1	TRBD1	TRBV7-9	few	TGTGCCAGCAGCCAGCCGGGACAGGGAATAACTGAAGCTTTCTTT	CASSQPGQGITEAFF
TRBJ2-1	TRBD2	TRBV7-9	.	TGTGCCAGCAGCGGCTTAGCGGGAGTATACAATGAGCAGTTCTTC	CASSGLAGVYNEQFF
TRBJ2-1	.	TRBV9	.	TGTGCCAGCAGCGTGGGTGGTACGGGAACCTACAATGAGCAGTTCTTC	CASSVGGTGTYNEQFF
TRBJ2-7	TRBD2	TRBV12-3/TRBV12-4	.	TGTGCCAGCAGTGCTAGCGGGAGGTTGGACGAGCAGTACTTC	CASSASGRLDEQYF
TRBJ2-2	TRBD1	TRBV30	few	TGTGCCTGGAGCGACAGGGTCGAGGGCACCGGGGAGCTGTTTTTT	CAWSDRVEGTGELFF
TRBJ2-1	TRBD2	TRBV20-1	.	TGCAGTGTTTCGACTAGCGGGAGTCCTTACAATGAGCAGTTCTTC	CSVSTSGSPYNEQFF
TRBJ2-1	TRBD2	TRBV29-1	few	TGCAGCGTTGGGATTACTAGCGGGAGGTCGTACAATGAGCAGTTCTTC	CSVGITSGRSYNEQFF
TRBJ1-2	.	TRBV2	.	TGTGCCAGCAGCCCAACCGGGGAGGGCGGTGGCTACACCTTC	CASSPTGEGGGYTF
TRBJ1-1	.	TRBV5-1	.	TGCGCCAGCAGCCCCGGGACAACAGGAGGTGGCACTGAAGCTTTCTTT	CASSPGTTGGGTEAFF
TRBJ2-7	TRBD1	TRBV27	once	TGTGCCAGCAGTTTAGGCAGGGGGTCCGGCGAGCAGTACTTC	CASSLGRGSGEQYF
TRBJ1-4	.	TRBV27	few	TGTGCCAGCAGTTTGGGGGAGGACCCGGAAAAACTGTTTTTT	CASSLGEDPEKLFF
TRBJ1-3	.	TRBV30	.	TGTGCCTGGAGTGCAGGGAACGGAAACACCATATATTTT	CAWSAGNGNTIYF
TRBJ1-2	TRBD1	TRBV7-2	.	TGTGCCAGCAGCTTGAACCGGGACAGAAAATATGGCTACACCTTC	CASSLNRDRKYGYTF
TRBJ2-5	.	TRBV7-9	.	TGTGCCAGCAGCTTAGACAGAGGCAGGGCCGAAGAGACCCAGTACTTC	CASSLDRGRAEETQYF
TRBJ2-7	TRBD1	TRBV20-1	.	TGCAGTGCTGAGCCCCCGGGACAGACCTACGAGCAGTACTTC	CSAEPPGQTYEQYF
TRBJ1-1	.	TRBV11-2	few	TGTGCCAGCAGCTTAGAGGCAAACTCTGAAGCTTTCTTT	CASSLEANSEAFF
TRBJ2-3	TRBD1	TRBV27	few	TGTGCCAGCAGTTTATCTCGACAGGGTCGCACAGATACGCAGTATTTT	CASSLSRQGRTDTQYF
TRBJ2-1	TRBD1	TRBV5-1	.	TGCGCCAGCAACGGACAGGGGGCCTACAATGAGCAGTTCTTC	CASNGQGAYNEQFF
TRBJ2-3	.	TRBV5-1	few	TGCGCCAGCAGCTTAGTGGGAGAGGCAGATACGCAGTATTTT	CASSLVGEADTQYF
TRBJ1-2	.	TRBV7-9	few	TGTGCCAGCAGCTTAGGGGGGTTCCGCAACTATGGCTACACCTTC	CASSLGGFRNYGYTF
TRBJ2-1	TRBD2	TRBV9	.	TGTGCCAGCAGGGCTCGACTAGCGGAAGGAGAGCAGTTCTTC	CASRARLAEGEQFF
TRBJ2-1	TRBD2	TRBV6-5	many	TGTGCCAGCAGTTACTCCGTCAGCGGGGGGGCCGGTAATGAGCAGTTCTTC	CASSYSVSGGAGNEQFF
TRBJ2-1	TRBD2	TRBV7-9	.	TGTGCCAGCGGGACTATCATCAATGAGCAGTTCTTC	CASGTIINEQFF
TRBJ2-1	TRBD2	TRBV15	.	TGTGCCACCAGCACCCGACTAGCGGACAATGAGCAGTTCTTC	CATSTRLADNEQFF